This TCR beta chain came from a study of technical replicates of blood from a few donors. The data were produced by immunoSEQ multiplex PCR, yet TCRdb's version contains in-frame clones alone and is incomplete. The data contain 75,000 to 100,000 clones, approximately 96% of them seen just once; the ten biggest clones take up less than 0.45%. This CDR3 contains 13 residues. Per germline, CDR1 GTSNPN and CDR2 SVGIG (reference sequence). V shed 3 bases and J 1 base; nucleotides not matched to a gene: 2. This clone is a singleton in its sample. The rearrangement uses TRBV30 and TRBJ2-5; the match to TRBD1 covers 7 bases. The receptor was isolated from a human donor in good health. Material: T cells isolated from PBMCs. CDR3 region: CAWSPGGQETQYF. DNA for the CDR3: TGTGCCTGGAGCCCAGGGGGCCAAGAGACCCAGTACTTC. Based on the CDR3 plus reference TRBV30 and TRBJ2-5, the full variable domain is SQTIHQWPATLVQPVGSPLSLECTVEGTSNPNLYWYRQAAGRGLQLLFYSVGIGQISSEVPQNLSASRPQDRQFILSSKKLLLSDSGFYLCAWSPGGQETQYFGPGTRLLVL.